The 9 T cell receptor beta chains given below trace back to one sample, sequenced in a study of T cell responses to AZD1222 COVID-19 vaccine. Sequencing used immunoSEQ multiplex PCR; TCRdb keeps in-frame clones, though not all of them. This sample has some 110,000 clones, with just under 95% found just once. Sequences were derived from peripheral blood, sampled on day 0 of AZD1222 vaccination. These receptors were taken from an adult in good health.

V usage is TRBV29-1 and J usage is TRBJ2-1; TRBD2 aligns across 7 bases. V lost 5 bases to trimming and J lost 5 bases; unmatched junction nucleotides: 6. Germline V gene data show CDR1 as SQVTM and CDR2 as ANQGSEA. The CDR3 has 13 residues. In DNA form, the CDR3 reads TGCAGCGTTCAAGCGGGGCACAACAATGAGCAGTTCTTC. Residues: CSVQAGHNNEQFF.

The CDR3: CASSPGDRGLFQPQHF. CDR3 bases: TGCGCCAGCAGCCCAGGTGACAGGGGGCTTTTTCAGCCCCAGCATTTT. The rearrangement joins TRBV4-1 to TRBJ1-5, with TRBD1 matching 10 bases. Germline-derived CDR1 and CDR2 are MGHRA and YSYEKL. V was pared by 4 bases and J by 6 bases, with 9 bases of the junction left unmatched. This CDR3 has 16 amino acids.

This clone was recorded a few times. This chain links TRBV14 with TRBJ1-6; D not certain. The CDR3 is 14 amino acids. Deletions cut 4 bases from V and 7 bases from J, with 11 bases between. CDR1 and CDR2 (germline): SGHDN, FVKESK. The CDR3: CASSRTQGNSPLHF. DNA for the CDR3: TGTGCCAGCAGCCGAACTCAAGGGAATTCACCCCTCCACTTT. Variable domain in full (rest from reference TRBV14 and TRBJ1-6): EAGVTQFPSHSVIEKGQTVTLRCDPISGHDNLYWYRRVMGKEIKFLLHFVKESKQDESGMPNNRFLAERTGGTYSTLKVQPAELEDSGVYFCASSRTQGNSPLHFGNGTRLTVT.

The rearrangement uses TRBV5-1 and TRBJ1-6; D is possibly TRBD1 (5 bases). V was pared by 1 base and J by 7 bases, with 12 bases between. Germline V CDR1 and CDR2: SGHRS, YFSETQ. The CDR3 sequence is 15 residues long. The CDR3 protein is CASSLRAGGNSPLHF. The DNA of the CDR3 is TGCGCCAGCAGCTTGAGAGCTGGGGGAAATTCACCCCTCCACTTT. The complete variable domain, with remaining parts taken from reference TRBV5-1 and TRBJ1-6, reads KAGVTQTPRYLIKTRGQQVTLSCSPISGHRSVSWYQQTPGQGLQFLFEYFSETQRNKGNFPGRFSGRQFSNSRSEMNVSTLELGDSALYLCASSLRAGGNSPLHFGNGTRLTVT.

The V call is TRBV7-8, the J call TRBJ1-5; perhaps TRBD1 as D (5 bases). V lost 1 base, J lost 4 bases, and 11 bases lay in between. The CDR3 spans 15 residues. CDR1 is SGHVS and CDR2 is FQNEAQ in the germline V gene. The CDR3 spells CASSLDYGGNQPQHF. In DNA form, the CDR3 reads TGTGCCAGCAGCTTAGACTACGGGGGAAATCAGCCCCAGCATTTT.

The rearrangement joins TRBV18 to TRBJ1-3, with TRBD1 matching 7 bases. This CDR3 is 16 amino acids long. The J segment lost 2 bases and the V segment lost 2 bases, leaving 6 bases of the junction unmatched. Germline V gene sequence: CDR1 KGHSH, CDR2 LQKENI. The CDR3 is CASSPEMGQTGNTIYF. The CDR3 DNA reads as TGTGCCAGCTCACCAGAGATGGGACAGACTGGAAACACCATATATTTT.

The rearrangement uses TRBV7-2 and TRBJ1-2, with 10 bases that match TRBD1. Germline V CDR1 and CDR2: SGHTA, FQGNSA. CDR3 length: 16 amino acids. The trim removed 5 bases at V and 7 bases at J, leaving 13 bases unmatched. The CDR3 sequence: CASSLTLGTGARGYTF. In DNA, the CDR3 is TGTGCCAGCAGCCTAACCTTAGGGACAGGGGCGCGTGGCTACACCTTC.

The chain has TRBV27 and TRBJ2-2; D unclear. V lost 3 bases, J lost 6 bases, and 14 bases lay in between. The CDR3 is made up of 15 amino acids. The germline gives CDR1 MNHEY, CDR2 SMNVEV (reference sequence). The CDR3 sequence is CASSFYPSRSGELFF. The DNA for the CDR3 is TGTGCCAGCAGTTTCTATCCTAGTCGGTCCGGGGAGCTGTTTTTT.

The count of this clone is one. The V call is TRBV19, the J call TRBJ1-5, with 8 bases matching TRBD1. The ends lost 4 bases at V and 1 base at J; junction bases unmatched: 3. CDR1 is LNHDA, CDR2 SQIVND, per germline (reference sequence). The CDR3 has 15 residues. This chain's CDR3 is CASSTRTGSNQPQHF. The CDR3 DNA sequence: TGTGCCAGTAGTACCCGGACAGGGAGCAATCAGCCCCAGCATTTT.